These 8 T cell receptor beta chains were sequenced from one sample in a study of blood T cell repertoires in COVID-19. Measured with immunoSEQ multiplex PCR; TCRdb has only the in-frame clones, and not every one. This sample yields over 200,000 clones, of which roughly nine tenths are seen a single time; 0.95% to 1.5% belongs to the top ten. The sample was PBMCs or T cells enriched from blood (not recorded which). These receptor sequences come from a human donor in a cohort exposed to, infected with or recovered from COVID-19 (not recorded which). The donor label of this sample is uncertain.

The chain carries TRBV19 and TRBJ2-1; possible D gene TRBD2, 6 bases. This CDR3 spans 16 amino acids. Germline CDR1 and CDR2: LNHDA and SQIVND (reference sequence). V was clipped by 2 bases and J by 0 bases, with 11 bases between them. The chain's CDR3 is CASSIRDSSSYNEQFF. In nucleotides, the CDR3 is TGTGCCAGTAGTATAAGGGACTCCAGCTCCTACAATGAGCAGTTCTTC.

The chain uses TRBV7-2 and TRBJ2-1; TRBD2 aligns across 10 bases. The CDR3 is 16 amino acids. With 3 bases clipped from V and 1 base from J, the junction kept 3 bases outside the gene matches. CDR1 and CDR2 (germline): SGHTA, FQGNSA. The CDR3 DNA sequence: TGTGCCAGCAGCTTTTCTAGCGGGGGTTCCTACAATGAGCAGTTCTTC. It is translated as CASSFSSGGSYNEQFF. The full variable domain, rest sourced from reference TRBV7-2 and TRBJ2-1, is GAGVSQSPSNKVTEKGKDVELRCDPISGHTALYWYRQSLGQGLEFLIYFQGNSAPDKSGLPSDRFSAERTGGSVSTLTIQRTQQEDSAVYLCASSFSSGGSYNEQFFGPGTRLTVL.

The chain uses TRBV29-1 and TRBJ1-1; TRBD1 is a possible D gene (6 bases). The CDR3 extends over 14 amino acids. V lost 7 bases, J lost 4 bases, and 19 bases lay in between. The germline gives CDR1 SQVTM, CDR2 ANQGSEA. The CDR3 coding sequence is TGCAGCGGGACAGATGCCGGGGGGACCACTGAAGCTTTCTTT. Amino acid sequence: CSGTDAGGTTEAFF.

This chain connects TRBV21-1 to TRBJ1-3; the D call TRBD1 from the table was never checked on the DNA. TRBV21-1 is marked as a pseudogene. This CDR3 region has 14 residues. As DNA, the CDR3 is TGTGCCAGCAGCAAGGACAGGGCGGGAAACACCATATATTTT. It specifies CASSKDRAGNTIYF.

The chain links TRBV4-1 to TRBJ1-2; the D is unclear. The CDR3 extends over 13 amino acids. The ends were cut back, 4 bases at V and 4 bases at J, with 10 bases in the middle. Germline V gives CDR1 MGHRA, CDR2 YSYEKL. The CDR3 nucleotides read TGCGCCAGCAGCCTAGCGGGGATCTATGGCTACACCTTC. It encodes CASSLAGIYGYTF.

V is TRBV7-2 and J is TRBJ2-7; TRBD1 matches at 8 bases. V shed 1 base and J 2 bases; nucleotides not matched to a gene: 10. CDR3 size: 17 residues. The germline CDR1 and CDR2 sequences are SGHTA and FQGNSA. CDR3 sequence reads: CASSLGSGGLLTYEQYF. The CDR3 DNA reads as TGTGCCAGCAGCTTAGGTTCAGGGGGCCTCTTAACCTACGAGCAGTACTTC.

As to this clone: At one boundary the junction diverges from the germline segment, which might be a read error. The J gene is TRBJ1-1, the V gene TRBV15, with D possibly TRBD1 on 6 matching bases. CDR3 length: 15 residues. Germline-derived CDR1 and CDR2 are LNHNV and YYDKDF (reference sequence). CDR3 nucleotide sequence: TGTGCCACCAGCGTTACCGGGACACTCTCGGATGGGGGTGATTTT. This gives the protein CATSVTGTLSDGGDF.

DNA for the CDR3: TGTGCCAGCATAGGACAGGCGGACTCCGAGCAGTACTTC. Translation: CASIGQADSEQYF. V gene TRBV2 combines with J gene TRBJ2-7, with 7 bases identical to TRBD1. CDR1 and CDR2 from the germline V gene are SNHLY and FYNNEI. This CDR3 region has 13 residues. J gave up 6 bases and V 7 bases, and 9 bases lay outside the gene matches.